A selection of T cell receptor beta chains follows, all from one sample in a study of STAT5B mutations in CD4+ large granular lymphocyte leukemia. Produced via immunoSEQ multiplex PCR; TCRdb's table is partial and in-frame only. The sample includes approximately 23,000 clones, 78% of them seen just once. Sequencing was done on a sample of CD4+ T cells from blood buffy coats. These receptors came from a human donor in good health. CDR3s include the opening cysteine and the closing phenylalanine or tryptophan. D genes are given only for firm matches. Not all rows give a size; the values are once, few, many and, for expanded clones, a class.

V	J	size	D	CDR3	DNA
TRBV5-1	TRBJ2-2	.	.	CASSFGTVNTGELFF	TGCGCCAGCAGCTTCGGTACGGTGAACACCGGGGAGCTGTTTTTT
TRBV11-3	TRBJ1-1	.	.	CASSLGVLSEAFF	TGTGCCAGCAGCTTAGGAGTCCTATCGGAAGCTTTCTTT
TRBV6-6	TRBJ2-1	few	TRBD1	CASRVRDRGSDEQFF	TGTGCCAGCAGGGTCCGGGACAGAGGCTCGGATGAGCAGTTCTTC
TRBV6-6	TRBJ2-1	once	.	CASSGGSSYNEQFF	TGTGCCAGCAGTGGGGGCAGCTCCTACAATGAGCAGTTCTTC
TRBV5-8	TRBJ2-4	.	.	CASSPVGAENIQYF	TGTGCCAGCAGCCCGGTGGGGGCGGAAAACATTCAGTACTTC
TRBV5-1	TRBJ2-7	.	TRBD1	CASSGTVGREQYF	TGCGCCAGCAGCGGGACAGTAGGTAGGGAGCAGTACTTC
TRBV18	TRBJ1-1	.	.	CASSPGRGETEAFF	TGTGCCAGCTCACCGGGCAGGGGAGAGACTGAAGCTTTCTTT
TRBV11-2	TRBJ1-1	.	.	CASSLVLNTEAFF	TGTGCCAGCAGCTTAGTGCTGAACACTGAAGCTTTCTTT
TRBV2	TRBJ2-7	.	.	CASSTTVYEQYF	TGTGCCAGCAGTACGACAGTGTACGAGCAGTACTTC
TRBV10-3	TRBJ2-7	.	.	CAIGARNSYEQYF	TGTGCCATCGGTGCCAGGAACTCCTACGAGCAGTACTTC
TRBV5-1	TRBJ1-1	.	.	CASSLKSGFVDTEAFF	TGCGCCAGCAGCTTGAAGTCAGGGTTTGTGGACACTGAAGCTTTCTTT
TRBV5-4	TRBJ2-3	few	TRBD1	CASSFAGGNTDTQYF	TGTGCCAGCAGCTTTGCAGGGGGCAACACAGATACGCAGTATTTT
TRBV5-1	TRBJ1-5	.	.	CASSLGGLDQPQHF	TGCGCCAGCAGCTTAGGGGGGCTAGATCAGCCCCAGCATTTT
TRBV28	TRBJ1-5	.	TRBD1	CASSPPGTGDYQPQHF	TGTGCCAGCAGCCCACCCGGGACAGGAGATTATCAGCCCCAGCATTTT
TRBV29-1	TRBJ2-1	.	.	CSVLGAPSDEQFF	TGCAGCGTCCTAGGGGCCCCCTCGGATGAGCAGTTCTTC
TRBV19	TRBJ1-1	.	TRBD1	CASSSFGTGRDTEAFF	TGTGCCAGTAGTAGCTTTGGGACAGGGCGGGACACTGAAGCTTTCTTT
TRBV9	TRBJ1-1	.	.	CASSETLATEAFF	TGTGCCAGCAGCGAGACTTTAGCCACTGAAGCTTTCTTT
TRBV30	TRBJ1-1	few	TRBD1	CAWSVLGTGGAFF	TGTGCCTGGAGTGTACTAGGGACAGGGGGGGCTTTCTTT
TRBV11-2	TRBJ1-2	.	.	CASSLGGVNYGYTF	TGTGCCAGCAGCTTAGGAGGGGTGAACTATGGCTACACCTTC